The following is a TCR beta chain sequence with its context. Antigen unknown. The source of the sample is a study of Ad26.COV2.S vaccination and SARS-CoV-2 variants. Turning to the study itself: The donor belonged to the COV1001 Ad26.COV2.S trial arm. Study-level points and caveats: In TCR breadth and depth analyses, total T cell responses may have been underestimated.

Treatment: around 19 received Ad26.COV2.S at low or high dose, single or two shots; about 5 received placebo; per-sample allocation not given. At day 63 after the first vaccine or placebo injection, samples were drawn. Vaccine was an Ad26 vector expressing Wuhan-strain SARS-CoV-2 spike. Assay used: immunoSEQ multiplex PCR; TCRdb lists only in-frame clones, some missing. Of almost 400,000 clones in the sample, 89% were seen once. The clonotype originates from a person aged 18 to 59 who received the Ad26.COV2.S COVID-19 vaccine or a placebo. The input for sequencing was peripheral blood, taken in a trial of Ad26.COV2.S vaccine versus placebo.

Here the CDR3 reads CASTSSLSYNEQFF. The DNA of the CDR3 is TGTGCCAGCACCAGTTCCCTATCGTACAATGAGCAGTTCTTC. The chain has TRBV11-2 and TRBJ2-1; D gene uncertain. The CDR3 sequence is 14 residues long. Germline V lookup: CDR1 SGHAT, CDR2 FQNNGV. With 7 bases removed from V and 4 bases from J, the gap between germline ends came to 14 bases.